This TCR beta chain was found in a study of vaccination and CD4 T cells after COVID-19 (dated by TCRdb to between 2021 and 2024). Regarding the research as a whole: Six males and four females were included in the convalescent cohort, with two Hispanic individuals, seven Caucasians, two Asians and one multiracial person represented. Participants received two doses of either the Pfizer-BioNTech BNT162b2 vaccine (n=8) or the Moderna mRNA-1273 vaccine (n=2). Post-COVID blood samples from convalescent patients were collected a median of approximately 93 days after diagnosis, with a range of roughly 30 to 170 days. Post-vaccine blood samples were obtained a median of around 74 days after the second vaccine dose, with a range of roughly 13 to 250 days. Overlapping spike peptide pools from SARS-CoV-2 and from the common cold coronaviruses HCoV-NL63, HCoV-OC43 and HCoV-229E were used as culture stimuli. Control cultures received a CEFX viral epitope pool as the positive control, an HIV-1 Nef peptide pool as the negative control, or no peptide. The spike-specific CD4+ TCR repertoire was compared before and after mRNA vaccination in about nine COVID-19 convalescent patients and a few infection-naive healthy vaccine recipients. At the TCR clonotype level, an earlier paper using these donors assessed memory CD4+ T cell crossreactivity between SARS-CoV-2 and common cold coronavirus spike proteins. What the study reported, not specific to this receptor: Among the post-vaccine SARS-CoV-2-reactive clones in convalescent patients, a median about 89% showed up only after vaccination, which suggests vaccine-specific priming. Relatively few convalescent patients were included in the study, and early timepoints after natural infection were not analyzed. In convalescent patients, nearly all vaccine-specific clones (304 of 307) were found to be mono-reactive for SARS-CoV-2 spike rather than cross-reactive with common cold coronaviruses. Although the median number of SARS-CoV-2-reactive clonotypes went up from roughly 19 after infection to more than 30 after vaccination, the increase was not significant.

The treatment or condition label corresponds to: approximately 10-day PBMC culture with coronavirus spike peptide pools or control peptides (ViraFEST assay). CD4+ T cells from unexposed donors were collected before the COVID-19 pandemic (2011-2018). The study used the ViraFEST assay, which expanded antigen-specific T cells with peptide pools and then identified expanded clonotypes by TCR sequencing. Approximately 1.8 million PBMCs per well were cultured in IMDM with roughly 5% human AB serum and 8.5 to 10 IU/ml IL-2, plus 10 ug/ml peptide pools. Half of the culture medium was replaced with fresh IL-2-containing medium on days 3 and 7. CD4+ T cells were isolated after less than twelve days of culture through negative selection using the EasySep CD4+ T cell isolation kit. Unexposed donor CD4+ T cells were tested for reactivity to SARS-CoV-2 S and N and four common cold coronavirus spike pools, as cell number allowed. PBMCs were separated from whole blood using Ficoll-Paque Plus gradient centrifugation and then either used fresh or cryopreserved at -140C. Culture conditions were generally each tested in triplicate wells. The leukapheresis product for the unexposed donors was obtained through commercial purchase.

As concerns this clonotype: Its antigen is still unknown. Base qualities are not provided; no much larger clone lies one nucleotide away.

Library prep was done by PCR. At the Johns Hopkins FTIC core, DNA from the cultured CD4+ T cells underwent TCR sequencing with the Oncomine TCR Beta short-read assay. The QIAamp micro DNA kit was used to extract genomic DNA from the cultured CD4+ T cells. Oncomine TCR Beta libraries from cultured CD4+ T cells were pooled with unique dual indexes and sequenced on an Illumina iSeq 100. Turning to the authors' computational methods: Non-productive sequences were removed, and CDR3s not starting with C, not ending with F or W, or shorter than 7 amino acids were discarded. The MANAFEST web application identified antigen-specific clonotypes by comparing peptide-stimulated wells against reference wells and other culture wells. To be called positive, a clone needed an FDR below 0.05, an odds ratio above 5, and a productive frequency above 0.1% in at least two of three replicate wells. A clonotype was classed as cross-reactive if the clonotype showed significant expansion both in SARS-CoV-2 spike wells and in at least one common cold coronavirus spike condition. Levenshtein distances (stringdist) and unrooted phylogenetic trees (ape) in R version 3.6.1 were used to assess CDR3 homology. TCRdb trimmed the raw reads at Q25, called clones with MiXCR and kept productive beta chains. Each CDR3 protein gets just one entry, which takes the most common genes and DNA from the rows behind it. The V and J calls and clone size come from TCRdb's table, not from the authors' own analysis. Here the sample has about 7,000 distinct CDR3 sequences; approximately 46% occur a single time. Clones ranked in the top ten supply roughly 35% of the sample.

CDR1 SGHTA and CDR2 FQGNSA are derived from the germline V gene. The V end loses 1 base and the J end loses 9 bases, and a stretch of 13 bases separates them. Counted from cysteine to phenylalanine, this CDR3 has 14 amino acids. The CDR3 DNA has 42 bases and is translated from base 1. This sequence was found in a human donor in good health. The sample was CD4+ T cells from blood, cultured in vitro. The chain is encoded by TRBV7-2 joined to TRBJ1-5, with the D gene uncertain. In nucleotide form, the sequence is TGTGCCAGCAGCTTAGAGTCTAATCTGGGGCCCCAGCATTTT. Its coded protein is CASSLESNLGPQHF.